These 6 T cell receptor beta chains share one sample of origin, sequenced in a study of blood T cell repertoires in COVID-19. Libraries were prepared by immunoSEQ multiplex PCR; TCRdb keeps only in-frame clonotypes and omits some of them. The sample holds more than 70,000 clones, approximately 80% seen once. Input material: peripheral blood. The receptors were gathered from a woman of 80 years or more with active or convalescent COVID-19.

The CDR3 coding sequence is TGTGCCAGCAGTTTCGACGGGAGGGCCTCCTACAATGAGCAGTTCTTC. Translating it yields CASSFDGRASYNEQFF. The gene calls are TRBV6-5 and TRBJ2-1; 8 bases agree with TRBD2. V gave up 4 bases and J gave up 0 bases; unmatched junction bases: 5. This CDR3 is built from 16 residues. Germline lookup yields CDR1 MNHEY and CDR2 SVGAGI.

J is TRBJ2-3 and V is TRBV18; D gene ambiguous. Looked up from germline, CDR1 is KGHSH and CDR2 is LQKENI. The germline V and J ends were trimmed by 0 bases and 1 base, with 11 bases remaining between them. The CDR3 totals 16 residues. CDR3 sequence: CASSPPGHLGTDTQYF. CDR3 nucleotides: TGTGCCAGCTCACCACCGGGCCATTTGGGCACAGATACGCAGTATTTT.

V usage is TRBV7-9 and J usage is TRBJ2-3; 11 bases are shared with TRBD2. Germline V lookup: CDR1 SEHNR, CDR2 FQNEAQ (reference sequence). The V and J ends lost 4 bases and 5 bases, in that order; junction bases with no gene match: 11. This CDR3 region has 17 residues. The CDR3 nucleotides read TGTGCCAGCAGCTCCACTTTAGCGGGGGGGCTAGGAGATACGCAGTATTTT. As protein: CASSSTLAGGLGDTQYF.

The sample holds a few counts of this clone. CDR3 residues: CASSPSRTGHGYTF. CDR3 coding DNA: TGTGCCAGCAGCCCCAGCCGGACAGGGCATGGCTACACCTTC. The V call is TRBV11-2, the J call TRBJ1-2; 8 bases agree with TRBD1. Germline V gives CDR1 SGHAT, CDR2 FQNNGV. The V gene end was trimmed by 5 bases and the J gene end by 6 bases; junction bases not matched to a gene: 8. The CDR3 extends over 14 amino acids.

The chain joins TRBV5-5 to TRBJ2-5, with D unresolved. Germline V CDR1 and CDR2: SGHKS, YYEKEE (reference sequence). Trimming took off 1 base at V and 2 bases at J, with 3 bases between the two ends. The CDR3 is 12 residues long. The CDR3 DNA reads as TGTGCCAGCAGCTTGACACAAGAGACCCAGTACTTC. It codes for CASSLTQETQYF.

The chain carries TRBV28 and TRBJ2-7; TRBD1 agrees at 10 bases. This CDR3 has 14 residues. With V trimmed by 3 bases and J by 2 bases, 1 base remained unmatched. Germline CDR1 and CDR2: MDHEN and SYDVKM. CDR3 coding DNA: TGTGCCAGCAGTTTGGGACAGGGGCCCTACGAGCAGTACTTC. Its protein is CASSLGQGPYEQYF.